Described below is a single TCR beta chain sequence and its context. Its antigen is unidentified. PCR employed 60 Vbeta and 13 Jbeta primers. Sequencing was performed with immunoSEQ multiplex PCR; in TCRdb, only in-frame clones are kept and a portion is missing. The sample includes 74,000 or so clones, around four fifths of them seen just once. These data are taken from a study of cytomegalovirus exposure and HLA in healthy donors. The study's findings and limits: In vitro work confirmed that a few CMV-associated chains recognize CMV antigens. It was shown in a later analysis that HLA-associated TCR beta chains were more clonally expanded than other, equally common chains. TCR beta V- and J-gene trimming, according to a later analysis, was linked to a missense DCLRE1C variant.

Trimming removed 5 bases from V and 0 bases from J; junction bases left unmatched: 2. Germline lookup yields CDR1 MNHEY and CDR2 SVGAGI. CDR3 size: 14 residues. The sequence came from a man in his fifties or sixties in good health and CMV-seropositive. The chain couples TRBV6-5 to TRBJ1-1, with TRBD1 matching 8 bases. The specimen sequenced was PBMCs. The CDR3 DNA sequence: TGTGCCAGCAGTGGACAGGGCCTGAACACTGAAGCTTTCTTT. Residues: CASSGQGLNTEAFF.